This TCR beta chain was observed in a study of T cells in Graves' hyperthyroidism and ophthalmopathy. For the diagnoses, clinical symptoms, serum thyroxine and TRAb, thyroid ultrasound and orbital computed tomography were used. Initially, at the first diagnosis of hyperthyroidism and before any ophthalmopathy symptoms, blood was sampled. Using more than 7.5 ml of fresh peripheral blood, PBMCs were prepared. Germline assignment: CDR1 LGHDT and CDR2 YNNKEL (reference sequence). The CDR3 loop spans 16 amino acids. Trimming took 1 base from V and 3 from J, leaving 16 bases between them. TCR beta CDR3 regions were amplified from RNA transcripts. The HTBI primer set served for first-round RT-PCR of the TCR CDR3. TCRdb re-analysed the multiplex PCR reads in MiXCR, keeping a single row per CDR3 protein. The table has under 350,000 distinct CDR3 sequences, around a quarter seen once; the top ten hold roughly 24%.

This clonotype was seen repeatedly, ten times or more. The chain has TRBV3-1 and TRBJ2-7, with D perhaps TRBD1 (5 bases). The sequencing sample was made of blood. The TCR comes from a man aged 35 to 55 with Graves' hyperthyroidism that later progressed to Graves' ophthalmopathy. CDR3 DNA sequence: TGTGCCAGCAGCCAAGGGCCCAAGGACACTCTCTACGAGCAGTACTTC. Protein product: CASSQGPKDTLYEQYF.